This TCR beta chain was sequenced for a study of blood T cell repertoires in COVID-19. Across the whole study: Acute and convalescent COVID-19 samples came from the United States, Italy and Spain. Sources were T cells, B-cell-depleted T cells, or PBMCs; the material itself was cDNA or gDNA.

CDR1 MNHEY and CDR2 SMNVEV come from the germline V gene (reference sequence). CDR3 length: 13 residues. The V gene lost 6 bases and the J gene lost 10 bases, with 18 bases spanning the gap. Per the study methods: By means of reference gene primer amplification, nucleated cell counts were estimated. Profiled with immunoSEQ multiplex PCR; TCRdb holds only in-frame clones, not every one. That table supplies the V and J calls and clone size; D and trimming were determined from the DNA. The sample includes 260,000 or so clones, around 82% of them seen just once. This sequence joins TRBV27 and TRBJ1-2; D not resolved. The origin of this receptor is a woman in her 70s with acute or convalescent COVID-19. The specimen was peripheral blood. CDR3 amino acids: CASRRGGIGSYTF. The CDR3, as DNA: TGTGCCAGCAGGCGGGGAGGGATAGGTTCCTACACCTTC.